The entry that follows covers one T cell receptor beta chain sequence. What it recognizes is unknown. This entry comes from a study of blood T cells in healthy people across ages. For the second PCR, which ran for about 6 to 11 cycles, a sample-barcoded 5' primer and a J-beta primer mix were used. One entry per CDR3 protein, called by TCRdb with MiXCR from the 5' RACE reads. The sample holds over 500,000 distinct CDR3 sequences, about 28% seen once. There are 13 residues in the CDR3. Looked up from germline, CDR1 is SQVTM and CDR2 is ANQGSEA. Losses at the gene ends were 8 bases for V and 3 bases for J; bases not matched to a gene: 9. Study-wide results and caveats: Unsorted PBMCs prevented conclusive naive versus antigen-experienced comparison. Older age went with lower TCR beta diversity per million T cells, in a roughly linear way.

The same specimen was also included in a second study, on T cells of mothers and their children. That study adds: When mothers and children were related, their normalized repertoire overlap, which was always slightly higher, did not differ significantly from that of unrelated pairs.

The J gene is TRBJ1-2, the V gene TRBV29-1, with 7 nucleotides matching TRBD1. Sample: blood. The clonotype was recovered from a boy aged 2-15 years in good health. CDR3 region: CSLSTGVDYGYTF. The DNA of the CDR3 is TGCAGCTTATCAACAGGGGTCGACTATGGCTACACCTTC.